The 18 T cell receptor beta chains presented below share a single source sample, sequenced in a study of blood T cell repertoires in COVID-19. TCRdb keeps only in-frame clones here, not all; method: immunoSEQ multiplex PCR. The table includes 350,000 to 450,000 clones, roughly 85% detected once. The sample comprised peripheral blood. These receptors were collected from a young woman with acute or convalescent COVID-19.

A few counts support this clone. The gene calls are TRBV12-3 or TRBV12-4 and TRBJ1-2, with TRBD1 matching 8 bases. V trimming: 2 bases; J trimming: 11 bases; junction bases outside the gene matches: 7. The CDR3 consists of 13 residues. The CDR3 coding sequence is TGTGCCAGCAGTTTAATCGTAACAGGGGGATACACCTTC. It is translated as CASSLIVTGGYTF.

In its sample, this clone was seen once. The chain employs TRBV10-3 and TRBJ1-1; 8 bases are a match to TRBD1. Germline V gene sequence: CDR1 ENHRY, CDR2 SYGVKD. With 0 bases clipped from V and 7 bases from J, the junction kept 16 bases outside the gene matches. This CDR3 contains 18 residues. CDR3 nucleotide sequence: TGTGCCATCAGTGAGTCCCACCATGGACAGGGAAATTCGGGTGAAGCTTTCTTT. This sequence encodes CAISESHHGQGNSGEAFF.

This clone was recorded only once. The J gene is TRBJ2-7, the V gene TRBV9, with 7 bases identical to TRBD2. The germline V gene encodes CDR1 SGDLS and CDR2 YYNGEE. V shed 0 bases and J 4 bases; nucleotides not matched to a gene: 10. The length of the CDR3 is 16 residues. The CDR3 reads CASSVGGGPGDYEQYF. The CDR3 nucleotides are TGTGCCAGCAGCGTAGGGGGAGGGCCCGGAGATTACGAGCAGTACTTC. Based on the CDR3 plus reference TRBV9 and TRBJ2-7, the full variable domain is DSGVTQTPKHLITATGQRVTLRCSPRSGDLSVYWYQQSLDQGLQFLIQYYNGEERAKGNILERFSAQQFPDLHSELNLSSLELGDSALYFCASSVGGGPGDYEQYFGPGTRLTVT.

V usage is TRBV3-1 (or the pseudogene TRBV3-2) and J usage is TRBJ2-3, with 7 nucleotides matching TRBD2. After removal of 0 bases from V and 15 bases from J, the junction contained 3 bases not matched to a gene. Germline V gene lookup returns CDR1 LGHDT and CDR2 YNNKEL (reference sequence). The CDR3 runs 11 residues. The CDR3 coding sequence is TGTGCCAGCAGCCAAGATGGGACTACCTATTTT. It yields the protein CASSQDGTTYF.

DNA of the CDR3: TGTGCCAGCAGTTCAGGGTGGACCACTGAAGCTTTCTTT. Protein product: CASSSGWTTEAFF. V is TRBV28 and J is TRBJ1-1; the D gene is possibly TRBD1 (5 bases). V was shortened by 4 bases and J by 4 bases, with 10 bases between the two germline ends. Germline V gene data show CDR1 as MDHEN and CDR2 as SYDVKM. The CDR3 has 13 residues.

This clone was seen more than once but under ten times. J is TRBJ1-4 and V is TRBV25-1; 7 positions agree with TRBD1. J gave up 6 bases and V 4 bases, and 2 bases lay outside the gene matches. The CDR3 is 13 amino acids. Germline CDR1 and CDR2: MGHDK and SYGVNS. CDR3 residues: CASSGRGDEKLFF. For the CDR3, the DNA is TGTGCCAGCAGTGGCAGGGGGGATGAAAAACTGTTTTTT.

This chain joins TRBV11-3 and TRBJ2-1; 10 nucleotides align to TRBD2. J gave up 8 bases and V 5 bases, and 9 bases lay outside the gene matches. This CDR3 is 15 amino acids long. Per the germline V gene, CDR1 is SGHNT and CDR2 is YENEEA. CDR3: CASSPGLAAEDEQFF. The CDR3 bases are TGTGCCAGCAGCCCAGGACTAGCGGCTGAGGATGAGCAGTTCTTC.

This clone was recorded once. The rearrangement uses TRBV28 and TRBJ1-1; tentative D call: TRBD1 (6 bases). V lost 4 bases, J lost 0 bases, and 9 bases lay in between. The CDR3 covers 14 residues. CDR1 and CDR2 (germline): MDHEN, SYDVKM. The CDR3 coding sequence is TGTGCCAGCAGTTGGGACAAGATGAACACTGAAGCTTTCTTT. Its protein is CASSWDKMNTEAFF.

This clone was seen repeatedly, ten times or more. The chain couples TRBV18 to TRBJ2-1; 9 bases agree with TRBD2. V lost 5 bases, J lost 3 bases, and 5 bases stayed unmatched. The CDR3 totals 15 residues. Germline V gives CDR1 KGHSH, CDR2 LQKENI. The CDR3 sequence is CASSSRLADYNEQFF. In DNA, the CDR3 is TGTGCCAGCTCATCTCGACTAGCGGACTACAATGAGCAGTTCTTC.

The CDR3 loop reads CASSLAGGLNEQFF. The CDR3 coding sequence is TGTGCCAGCAGCTTAGCGGGAGGGCTCAATGAGCAGTTCTTC. V gene TRBV7-9 combines with J gene TRBJ2-1; TRBD2 matches at 7 bases. J lost 6 bases, V lost 0 bases, and 2 bases had no gene match. Germline CDR1 and CDR2: SEHNR and FQNEAQ (reference sequence). The CDR3 extends over 14 amino acids.

The gene calls are TRBV10-2 and TRBJ1-6; the D gene is possibly TRBD1 (5 bases). V gave up 6 bases and J gave up 5 bases, with 5 bases separating them. The CDR3 is made up of 12 amino acids. The germline CDR1 and CDR2 sequences are WSHSY and SAAADI. CDR3: CASRDNNSPLHF. CDR3 sequence (DNA): TGCGCCAGCAGGGACAATAATTCACCCCTCCACTTT.

This clone occurred once. The CDR3 loop reads CASSQVSRVNEQFF. CDR3 sequence (DNA): TGCGCCAGCAGCCAAGTAAGCAGGGTCAATGAGCAGTTCTTC. The rearrangement uses TRBV4-1 and TRBJ2-1; tentative D call: TRBD1 (5 bases). The CDR3 has 14 residues. With 1 base removed from V and 6 bases from J, the gap between germline ends came to 10 bases. Germline V gene data show CDR1 as MGHRA and CDR2 as YSYEKL.

The chain couples TRBV19 to TRBJ1-2; 9 bases are a match to TRBD1. Germline loops: CDR1 LNHDA, CDR2 SQIVND (reference sequence). This CDR3 comprises 16 residues. Losses at the gene ends were 3 bases for V and 1 base for J; bases not matched to a gene: 6. The CDR3 bases are TGTGCCAGTAGTATGAGACCGGGACAGGGTAACTATGGCTACACCTTC. It is translated as CASSMRPGQGNYGYTF.

This clone was picked up a small number of times. The chain combines TRBV6-5 with TRBJ1-2, with D perhaps TRBD1 (5 bases). This CDR3 has 14 amino acids. V was clipped by 6 bases and J by 5 bases, with 16 bases between them. CDR1 and CDR2 from the germline V gene are MNHEY and SVGAGI. The CDR3 DNA reads TGTGCCAGCAGCCTAGACAGTGCTCGTTATGGCTACACCTTC. The encoded protein is CASSLDSARYGYTF.

The chain carries TRBV11-2 and TRBJ1-2; TRBD1 aligns across 8 bases. CDR1 SGHAT and CDR2 FQNNGV come from the germline V gene. V shed 5 bases, J shed 8 bases, and the junction held 10 bases outside the gene matches. The CDR3 is 14 residues long. This CDR3 is CASSPERTGKGYTF. The CDR3 region has the DNA TGTGCCAGCAGCCCCGAAAGGACAGGGAAGGGCTACACCTTC.

As DNA, the CDR3 is TGTGCCAGCAGCTTGGAAACAGGGGGCTATCAGCCCCAGCATTTT. Its protein is CASSLETGGYQPQHF. The chain links TRBV5-8 to TRBJ1-5; TRBD1 matches at 9 bases. The V and J ends lost 0 bases and 5 bases, in that order; junction bases with no gene match: 3. The length of the CDR3 is 15 residues. Germline V gene lookup returns CDR1 SGHTS and CDR2 YDEGEE.

The chain combines TRBV19 with TRBJ1-1, with D possibly TRBD1 on 6 matching bases. Germline assignment: CDR1 LNHDA and CDR2 SQIVND (reference sequence). The CDR3 contains 13 residues. V was trimmed by 8 bases and J by 0 bases, leaving 10 bases between them. Here the CDR3 reads CASCGQMNTEAFF. The CDR3, as DNA: TGTGCCAGTTGTGGACAGATGAACACTGAAGCTTTCTTT.

This chain joins TRBV5-6 and TRBJ2-7; possible D gene TRBD2, 6 bases. The CDR3 length is 14 residues. Germline V gives CDR1 SGHDT, CDR2 YYEEEE. Deletions cut 4 bases from V and 6 bases from J, with 17 bases between. The DNA for the CDR3 is TGTGCCAGCAGCCTAGGGATCGGGGGTCGCGAGCAGTACTTC. This sequence encodes CASSLGIGGREQYF.